This T cell receptor beta chain came from a study of blood T cell repertoires in COVID-19. Data came from immunoSEQ multiplex PCR; TCRdb stores just in-frame clones and leaves some out. The sample lists over 45,000 clones; 80% to 90% were seen once. The CDR3 is made up of 16 amino acids. Germline CDR1 SGHDT, CDR2 YYEEEE. V shed 2 bases and J shed 6 bases, with 18 bases lying between them. Sequencing input: peripheral blood. The V gene is TRBV5-6, the J gene TRBJ2-1, with D tentatively TRBD2 (6 bases). The receptor comes from a man aged 40-50 years with acute or convalescent COVID-19. For the CDR3, the DNA is TGTGCCAGCAGCTTAAGTATCGGGACTCACGGCAATGAGCAGTTCTTC. It yields the protein CASSLSIGTHGNEQFF.